The 14 T cell receptor beta chains presented below share a single source sample, sequenced in a study of radiation and T cells in renal cell carcinoma. Using immunoSEQ multiplex PCR, the repertoire was profiled, and TCRdb retains in-frame clones only, with some absent. The sample lists over 90,000 clones, roughly 84% occurring once. The sample's time point: blood 4 weeks post-SBRT, at nephrectomy. Treatment of the sample: 15 Gy SBRT to primary tumor, nephrectomy 4 weeks later. This specimen consisted of blood, obtained from a patient whose treatment included radiotherapy and nephrectomy. The source is a man aged 60-69 years with renal cell carcinoma.

This chain links TRBV6-5 with TRBJ2-1; TRBD2 matches at 9 bases. The CDR3 is made up of 15 amino acids. Germline V lookup: CDR1 MNHEY, CDR2 SVGAGI. The trim removed 7 bases at V and 10 bases at J, leaving 14 bases unmatched. CDR3 loop: CASTQGVAGALEQFF. The CDR3 DNA sequence: TGTGCCAGCACTCAGGGGGTAGCGGGAGCTCTCGAGCAGTTCTTC.

The table lists this clone with a few counts. The chain recombines TRBV4-1 with TRBJ1-5; 7 nucleotides align to TRBD1. Germline trimming cut 0 bases from V and 4 bases from J; bases unmatched to any gene: 6. The germline gives CDR1 MGHRA, CDR2 YSYEKL. The CDR3 has 16 residues. The CDR3 region has the DNA TGCGCCAGCAGCCAAGAACCCGCAGGGGGTAATCAGCCCCAGCATTTT. Residues: CASSQEPAGGNQPQHF.

This clone came up a few times. This rearrangement joins TRBV25-1 to TRBJ2-3; 9 bases are a match to TRBD2. The V gene end was trimmed by 3 bases and the J gene end by 5 bases; junction bases not matched to a gene: 3. Germline CDR1 MGHDK, CDR2 SYGVNS. The CDR3 sequence is 14 residues long. The CDR3 here is CASSEAGGVDTQYF. CDR3 nucleotide sequence: TGTGCCAGCAGTGAGGCGGGAGGGGTAGATACGCAGTATTTT.

The V and J genes are TRBV19 and TRBJ1-2, with TRBD1 identical over 8 bases. The CDR3 consists of 16 residues. The J segment lost 2 bases and the V segment lost 1 base, leaving 6 bases of the junction unmatched. In germline, CDR1 is LNHDA, CDR2 SQIVND (reference sequence). CDR3 sequence reads: CASSIGGQGRNYGYTF. Written as DNA, the CDR3 is TGTGCCAGTAGTATAGGAGGACAGGGAAGGAACTATGGCTACACCTTC.

This clone has more than one count but fewer than ten. The chain links TRBV2 to TRBJ1-1, with TRBD1 matching over 7 bases. The trim removed 6 bases at V and 2 bases at J, leaving 6 bases unmatched. CDR1 is SNHLY, CDR2 FYNNEI, per germline. The CDR3 is made up of 14 amino acids. For the CDR3, the DNA is TGTGCCAGCAGACTACAGGGGATAAACACTGAAGCTTTCTTT. Translating it yields CASRLQGINTEAFF.

The gene calls are TRBV11-3 and TRBJ2-1; no clear D gene. CDR1 and CDR2 (germline): SGHNT, YENEEA. This CDR3 comprises 15 residues. Between the trimmed V and J ends, which lost 0 bases and 10 bases, there was a span of 16 bases. The CDR3: CASSLDSGLLAEQFF. CDR3 coding DNA: TGTGCCAGCAGCTTAGATTCTGGTCTTTTGGCCGAGCAGTTCTTC.

V is TRBV5-1 and J is TRBJ2-3; D call uncertain. This CDR3 is built from 11 residues. The V and J ends lost 2 bases and 5 bases respectively, with 3 bases between them. CDR1 SGHRS and CDR2 YFSETQ come from the germline V gene. Written as DNA, the CDR3 is TGCGCCAGCAGCTTACGAGATACGCAGTATTTT. This sequence encodes CASSLRDTQYF.

This clone came up a few times. The chain links TRBV9 to TRBJ2-5; 8 bases match TRBD2. The CDR3 loop spans 16 amino acids. The germline V gene has CDR1 SGDLS and CDR2 YYNGEE. V dropped 3 bases and J dropped 2; count of bases not matched to a gene: 9. The CDR3: CASSASGGTIQETQYF. CDR3 in DNA: TGTGCCAGCAGCGCCTCGGGAGGGACCATTCAAGAGACCCAGTACTTC.

The gene calls are TRBV15 and TRBJ2-7; the match to TRBD1 covers 8 bases. The CDR3 runs 15 residues. After removal of 1 base from V and 6 bases from J, the junction contained 8 bases not matched to a gene. The germline V gene has CDR1 LNHNV and CDR2 YYDKDF (reference sequence). CDR3 DNA sequence: TGTGCCACCAGCAGAGGTGGGCAGGGGGCGCCCGAGCAGTACTTC. It yields the protein CATSRGGQGAPEQYF.

The chain combines TRBV7-9 with TRBJ2-2; 7 bases map to TRBD2. In germline, CDR1 is SEHNR, CDR2 FQNEAQ (reference sequence). CDR3 length: 16 residues. V was pared by 6 bases and J by 1 base, with 8 bases of the junction left unmatched. The CDR3 spells CASSPPGRRNTGELFF. DNA of the CDR3: TGTGCCAGCAGTCCCCCCGGGAGGCGGAACACCGGGGAGCTGTTTTTT.

The chain joins TRBV19 to TRBJ2-5; no clear D. The CDR3 totals 14 residues. The V and J ends lost 6 bases and 2 bases respectively, with 13 bases between them. CDR1 is LNHDA, CDR2 SQIVND, per germline (reference sequence). CDR3 sequence (DNA): TGTGCCAGTAGCCCAGCACAGATTCAAGAGACCCAGTACTTC. This codes for CASSPAQIQETQYF.

This clone has just one count. CDR3 DNA sequence: TGTGCCAGCAGCGAGAGACTAGCGGACGTATACGAGCAGTACTTC. It codes for CASSERLADVYEQYF. The V call is TRBV7-9, the J call TRBJ2-7; 9 nucleotides agree with TRBD2. The V gene end was trimmed by 5 bases and the J gene end by 4 bases; junction bases not matched to a gene: 9. Germline V lookup: CDR1 SEHNR, CDR2 FQNEAQ (reference sequence). The CDR3 runs 15 residues. The entire variable domain, with the rest obtained from reference TRBV7-9 and TRBJ2-7, is as follows: DTGVSQNPRHKITKRGQNVTFRCDPISEHNRLYWYRQTLGQGPEFLTYFQNEAQLEKSRLLSDRFSAERPKGSFSTLEIQRTEQGDSAMYLCASSERLADVYEQYFGPGTRLTVT.

This clone has just a few counts. This sequence joins TRBV28 and TRBJ2-1, with 13 nucleotides matching TRBD2. The V gene end was trimmed by 9 bases and the J gene end by 5 bases; junction bases not matched to a gene: 22. Germline V lookup: CDR1 MDHEN, CDR2 SYDVKM. The CDR3 loop spans 20 amino acids. CDR3 coding DNA: TGTGCCAGTGACCGATCTCCCCCAGGTAGCGGACTAGCGGGAGACAATGAGCAGTTCTTC. It yields the protein CASDRSPPGSGLAGDNEQFF.

The chain is built from TRBV7-6 and TRBJ2-5; possible D gene TRBD2, 5 bases. The germline V gene encodes CDR1 SGHVS and CDR2 FNYEAQ. The CDR3 length is 15 residues. Trimming removed 2 bases from V and 4 bases from J, with 14 bases in between. CDR3 residues: CASSLSPSRGETQYF. CDR3 in DNA: TGTGCCAGCAGCTTATCGCCCTCCCGGGGAGAGACCCAGTACTTC.